The next 5 T cell receptor beta chains were all read from a single sample in a study of blood T cell repertoires in COVID-19. Using immunoSEQ multiplex PCR, the repertoire was profiled, and TCRdb retains in-frame clones only, with some absent. The sample lists about 94,000 clones, about four fifths occurring once. The sequenced sample was peripheral blood. The source is a man aged 55 to 70 with acute or convalescent COVID-19.

V gene TRBV5-4 combines with J gene TRBJ1-4; D gene ambiguous. V was trimmed by 4 bases and J by 0 bases, leaving 13 bases between them. This CDR3 is built from 16 residues. Germline CDR1 and CDR2: SGHNT and YYREEE (reference sequence). The chain's CDR3 is CASSTGLLTTNEKLFF. CDR3 coding DNA: TGTGCCAGCAGCACCGGACTATTAACAACTAATGAAAAACTGTTTTTT.

This clone was observed a single time. This chain links TRBV6-5 with TRBJ1-6; TRBD1 matches 8 bases. Germline values: CDR1 MNHEY, CDR2 SVGAGI. J was trimmed by 8 bases and V by 6 bases; bases with no gene match: 6. The CDR3 has 14 residues. The CDR3 loop reads CASRLPGQDSPLHF. In nucleotides, the CDR3 is TGTGCCAGCAGGCTGCCGGGACAGGATTCACCCCTCCACTTT.

The rearrangement joins TRBV10-2 to TRBJ2-1, with 9 nucleotides matching TRBD2. The CDR3 runs 13 residues. Germline V gives CDR1 WSHSY, CDR2 SAAADI. The ends lost 5 bases at V and 15 bases at J; junction bases unmatched: 11. The DNA for the CDR3 is TGCGCCAGCAGTCCGACTAGCGGTAGTGGTTGGTTCTTC. Its protein is CASSPTSGSGWFF.

The chain uses TRBV5-1 and TRBJ2-3; no firm D call. The CDR3 covers 12 residues. V was cut by 1 base and J by 4 bases, with 4 bases left in between. Germline V gives CDR1 SGHRS, CDR2 YFSETQ. CDR3 nucleotides: TGCGCCAGCAGCTTGTCCTCAGATACGCAGTATTTT. Translation gives CASSLSSDTQYF.

In DNA form, the CDR3 reads TGTGCCAGCAGCCCCGGACTAGCGGGGTCCTACGAGCAGTACTTC. The encoded protein is CASSPGLAGSYEQYF. V usage is TRBV3-1 (or the pseudogene TRBV3-2) and J usage is TRBJ2-7, with TRBD2 identical over 12 bases. Trimming took 4 bases from V and 1 from J; bases not matched to a gene: 2. The CDR3 length is 15 residues. The germline CDR1 and CDR2 sequences are LGHDT and YNNKEL (reference sequence).